The present TCR beta chain was sequenced within a study of blood T cell repertoires in COVID-19. Study-level background: Samples representing acute and convalescent COVID-19 were sourced from the United States, Italy and Spain. T cells, B-cell-depleted T cells, or PBMCs supplied cDNA or gDNA.

There are 14 residues in the CDR3. After removal of 4 bases from V and 5 bases from J, the junction contained 5 bases not matched to a gene. Germline V gene lookup returns CDR1 SGHTA and CDR2 FQGNSA. It was during active infection that Seattle patients were enrolled and then longitudinally followed. Original processing notes: Estimated nucleated cell counts came from reference gene primer amplification. Some clones are missing from TCRdb's copy, which holds only in-frame ones; the method was immunoSEQ multiplex PCR. Clone size and V and J calls were adopted from that table, with D and trimming inferred from the DNA. Here the sample spans over 250,000 clones, approximately 88% being singletons.

The sequenced sample was peripheral blood. This TCR was sampled from a woman aged 65 to 85 with COVID-19, enrolled during active disease. The chain has TRBV7-2 and TRBJ1-1, with TRBD1 identical over 9 bases. This CDR3 reads CASSWRDRVTEAFF. The CDR3 nucleotides read TGTGCCAGCAGCTGGCGGGACAGGGTGACTGAAGCTTTCTTT.